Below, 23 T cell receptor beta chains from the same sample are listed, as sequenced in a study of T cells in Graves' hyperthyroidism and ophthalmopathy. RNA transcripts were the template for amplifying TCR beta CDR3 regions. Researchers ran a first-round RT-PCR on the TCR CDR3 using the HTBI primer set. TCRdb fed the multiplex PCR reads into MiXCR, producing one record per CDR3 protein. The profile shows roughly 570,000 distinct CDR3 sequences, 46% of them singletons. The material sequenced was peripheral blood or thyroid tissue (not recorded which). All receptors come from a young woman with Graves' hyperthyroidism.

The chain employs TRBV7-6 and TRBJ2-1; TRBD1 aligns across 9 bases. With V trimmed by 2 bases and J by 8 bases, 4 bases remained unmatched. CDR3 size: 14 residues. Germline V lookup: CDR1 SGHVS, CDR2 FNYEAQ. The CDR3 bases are TGTGCCAGCAGCTTAAAGGGACAGGGCTATGAGCAGTTCTTC. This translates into CASSLKGQGYEQFF.

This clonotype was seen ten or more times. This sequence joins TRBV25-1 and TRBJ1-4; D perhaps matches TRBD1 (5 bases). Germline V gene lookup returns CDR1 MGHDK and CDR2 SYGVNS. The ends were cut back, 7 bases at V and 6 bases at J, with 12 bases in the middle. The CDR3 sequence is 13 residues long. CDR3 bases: TGTGCCAGCACCAGGGCGCGGGATGAAAAACTGTTTTTT. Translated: CASTRARDEKLFF.

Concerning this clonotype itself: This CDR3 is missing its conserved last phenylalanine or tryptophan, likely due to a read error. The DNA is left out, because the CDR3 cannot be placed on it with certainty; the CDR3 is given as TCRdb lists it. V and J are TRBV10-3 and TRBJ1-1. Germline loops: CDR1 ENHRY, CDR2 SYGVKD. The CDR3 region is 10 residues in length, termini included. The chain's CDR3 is CAISEGVAVG.

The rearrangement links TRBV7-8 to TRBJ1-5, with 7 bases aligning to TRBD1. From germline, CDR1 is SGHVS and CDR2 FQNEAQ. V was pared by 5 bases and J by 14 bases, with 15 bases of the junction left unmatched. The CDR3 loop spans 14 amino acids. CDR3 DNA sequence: TGTGCCAGCAGCCCCGACAGGGAAAGGAGGTACGAGCATTTT. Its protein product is CASSPDRERRYEHF.

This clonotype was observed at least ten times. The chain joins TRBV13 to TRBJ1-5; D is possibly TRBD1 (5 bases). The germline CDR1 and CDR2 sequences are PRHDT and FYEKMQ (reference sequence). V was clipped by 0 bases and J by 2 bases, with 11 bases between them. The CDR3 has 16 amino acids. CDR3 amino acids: CASSLGRVEGNQPQHF. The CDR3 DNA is TGTGCCAGCAGCTTAGGCAGGGTGGAGGGCAATCAGCCCCAGCATTTT.

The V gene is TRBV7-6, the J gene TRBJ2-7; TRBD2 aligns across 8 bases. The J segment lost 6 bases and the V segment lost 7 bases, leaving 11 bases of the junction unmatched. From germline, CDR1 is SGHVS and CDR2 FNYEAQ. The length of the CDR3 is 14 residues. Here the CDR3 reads CASIPSGSLREQYF. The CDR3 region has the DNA TGTGCCAGCATCCCAAGCGGGAGTCTCCGCGAGCAGTACTTC.

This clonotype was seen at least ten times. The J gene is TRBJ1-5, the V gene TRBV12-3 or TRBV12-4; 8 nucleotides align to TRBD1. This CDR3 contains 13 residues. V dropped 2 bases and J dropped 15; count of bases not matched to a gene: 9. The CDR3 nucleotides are TGTGCCAGCAGTTTATCCTCAAGGGACAGGCGGCATTTT. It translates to CASSLSSRDRRHF.

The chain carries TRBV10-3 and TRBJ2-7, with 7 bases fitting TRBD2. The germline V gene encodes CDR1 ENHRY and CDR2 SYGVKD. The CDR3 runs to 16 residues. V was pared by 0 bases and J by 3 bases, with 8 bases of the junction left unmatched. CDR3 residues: CAISESSGLGRYEQYF. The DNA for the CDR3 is TGTGCCATCAGTGAGTCTAGCGGGTTGGGGCGCTACGAGCAGTACTTC.

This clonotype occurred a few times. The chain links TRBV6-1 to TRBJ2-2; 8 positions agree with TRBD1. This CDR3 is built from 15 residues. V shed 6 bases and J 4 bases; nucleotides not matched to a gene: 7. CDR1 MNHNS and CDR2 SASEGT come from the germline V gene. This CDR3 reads CASRPTQGVTGELFF. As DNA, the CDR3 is TGTGCCAGCAGGCCTACACAGGGGGTCACCGGGGAGCTGTTTTTT.

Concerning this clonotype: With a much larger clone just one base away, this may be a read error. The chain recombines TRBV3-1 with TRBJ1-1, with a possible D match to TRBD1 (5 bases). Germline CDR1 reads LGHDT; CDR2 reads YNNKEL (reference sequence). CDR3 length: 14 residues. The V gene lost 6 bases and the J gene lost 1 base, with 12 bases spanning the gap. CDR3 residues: CASRDAGQNTEAFF. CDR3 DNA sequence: TGTGCCAGCAGGGACGCAGGGCAGAACACTGAAGCTTTCTTT. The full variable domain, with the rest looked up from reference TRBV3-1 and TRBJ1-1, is DTAVSQTPKYLVTQMGNDKSIKCEQNLGHDTMYWYKQDSKKFLKIMFSYNNKELIINETVPNRFSPKSPDKAHLNLHINSLELGDSAVYFCASRDAGQNTEAFFGQGTRLTVV.

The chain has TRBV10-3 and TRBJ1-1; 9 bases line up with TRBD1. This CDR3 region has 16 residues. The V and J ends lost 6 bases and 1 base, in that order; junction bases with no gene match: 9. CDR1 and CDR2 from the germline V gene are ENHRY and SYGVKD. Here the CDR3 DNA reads TGTGCCATCAGGCCCCCGACAGGGGGTTCGAACACTGAAGCTTTCTTT. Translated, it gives CAIRPPTGGSNTEAFF.

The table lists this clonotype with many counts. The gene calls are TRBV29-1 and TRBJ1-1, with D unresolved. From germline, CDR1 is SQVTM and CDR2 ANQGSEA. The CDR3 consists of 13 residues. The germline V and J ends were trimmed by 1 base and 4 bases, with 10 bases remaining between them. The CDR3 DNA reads TGCAGCGTTGAAGGGGTACGGGGCACTGAAGCTTTCTTT. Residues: CSVEGVRGTEAFF.

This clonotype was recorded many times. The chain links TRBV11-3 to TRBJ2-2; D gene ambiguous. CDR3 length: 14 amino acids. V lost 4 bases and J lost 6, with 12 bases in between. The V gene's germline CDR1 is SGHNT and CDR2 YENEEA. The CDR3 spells CASSSEEFSGELFF. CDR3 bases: TGTGCCAGCAGCTCCGAGGAGTTTTCCGGGGAGCTGTTTTTT. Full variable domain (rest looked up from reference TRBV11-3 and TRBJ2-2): EAGVVQSPRYKIIEKKQPVAFWCNPISGHNTLYWYLQNLGQGPELLIRYENEEAVDDSQLPKDRFSAERLKGVDSTLKIQPAELGDSAVYLCASSSEEFSGELFFGEGSRLTVL.

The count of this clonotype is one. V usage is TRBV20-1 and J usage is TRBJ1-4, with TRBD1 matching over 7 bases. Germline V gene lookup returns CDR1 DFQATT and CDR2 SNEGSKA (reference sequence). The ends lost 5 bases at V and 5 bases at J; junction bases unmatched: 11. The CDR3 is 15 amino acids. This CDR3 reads CSAPSPGQINEKLFF. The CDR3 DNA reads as TGCAGTGCTCCCTCGCCGGGACAGATCAATGAAAAACTGTTTTTT.

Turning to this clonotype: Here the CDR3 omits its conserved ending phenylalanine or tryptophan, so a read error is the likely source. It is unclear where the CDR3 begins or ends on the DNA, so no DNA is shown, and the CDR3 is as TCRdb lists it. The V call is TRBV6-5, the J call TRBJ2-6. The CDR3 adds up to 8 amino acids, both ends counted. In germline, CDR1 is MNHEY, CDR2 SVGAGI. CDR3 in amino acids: CASSAQTS.

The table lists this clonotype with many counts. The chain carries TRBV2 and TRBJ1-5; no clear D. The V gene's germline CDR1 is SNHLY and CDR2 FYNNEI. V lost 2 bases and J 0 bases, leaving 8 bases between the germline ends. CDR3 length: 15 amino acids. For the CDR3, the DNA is TGTGCCAGCAGTGAATGGCCCTTTAGCAATCAGCCCCAGCATTTT. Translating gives CASSEWPFSNQPQHF.

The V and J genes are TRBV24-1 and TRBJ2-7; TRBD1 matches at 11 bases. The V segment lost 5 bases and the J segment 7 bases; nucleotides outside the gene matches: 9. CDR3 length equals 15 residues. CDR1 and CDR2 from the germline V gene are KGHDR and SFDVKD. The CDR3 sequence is CATSVGQGAPSEQYF. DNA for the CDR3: TGTGCCACCAGTGTCGGACAGGGGGCGCCCAGTGAGCAGTACTTC.

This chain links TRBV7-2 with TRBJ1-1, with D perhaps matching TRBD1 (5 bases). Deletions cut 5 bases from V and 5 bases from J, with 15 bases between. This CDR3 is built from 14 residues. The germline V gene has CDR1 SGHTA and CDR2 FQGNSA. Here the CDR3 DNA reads TGTGCCAGCAGCCCGAGCGGGGGGGGAACTGAAGCTTTCTTT. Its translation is CASSPSGGGTEAFF. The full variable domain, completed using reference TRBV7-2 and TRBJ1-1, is GAGVSQSPSNKVTEKGKDVELRCDPISGHTALYWYRQSLGQGLEFLIYFQGNSAPDKSGLPSDRFSAERTGGSVSTLTIQRTQQEDSAVYLCASSPSGGGTEAFFGQGTRLTVV.

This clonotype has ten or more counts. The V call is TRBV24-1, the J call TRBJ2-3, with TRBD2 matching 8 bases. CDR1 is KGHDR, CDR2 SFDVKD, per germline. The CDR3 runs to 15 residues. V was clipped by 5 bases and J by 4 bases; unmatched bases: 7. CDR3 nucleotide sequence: TGTGCCACCAGTGTCCGGAGCGGGAGCTCAGATACGCAGTATTTT. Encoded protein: CATSVRSGSSDTQYF.

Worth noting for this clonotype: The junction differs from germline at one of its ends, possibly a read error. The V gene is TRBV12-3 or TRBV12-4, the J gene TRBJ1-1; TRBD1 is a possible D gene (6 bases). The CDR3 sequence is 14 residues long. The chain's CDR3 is CASSLYRETTKAFF. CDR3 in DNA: TGTGCCAGCAGTTTATACAGGGAGACCACTAAAGCTTTCTTT.

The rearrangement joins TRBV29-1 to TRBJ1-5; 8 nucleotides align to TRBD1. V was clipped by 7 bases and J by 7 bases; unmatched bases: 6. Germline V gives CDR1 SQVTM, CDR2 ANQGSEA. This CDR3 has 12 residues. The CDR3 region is CSGVQGGQPQHF. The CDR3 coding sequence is TGCAGCGGCGTACAGGGGGGGCAGCCCCAGCATTTT.

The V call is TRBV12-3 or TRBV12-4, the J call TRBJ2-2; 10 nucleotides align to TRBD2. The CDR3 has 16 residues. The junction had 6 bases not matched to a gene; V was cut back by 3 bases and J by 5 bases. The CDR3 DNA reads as TGTGCCAGCAGTTTTCTAGCGGGAGAGGGGACCGGGGAGCTGTTTTTT. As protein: CASSFLAGEGTGELFF.

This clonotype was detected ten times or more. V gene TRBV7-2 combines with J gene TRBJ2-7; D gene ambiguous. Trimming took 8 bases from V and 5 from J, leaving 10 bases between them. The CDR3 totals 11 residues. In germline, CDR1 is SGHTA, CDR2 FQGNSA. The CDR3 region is CASAGFHEQYF. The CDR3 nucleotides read TGTGCCAGCGCCGGGTTCCACGAGCAGTACTTC.